This T cell receptor beta chain was documented in a study of T cells in Graves' hyperthyroidism and ophthalmopathy. Study summary: Peripheral blood sampling occurred at initial diagnosis, before any treatment.

Findings of the study overall: Blood also carried most thyroid clonotypes expanded above 0.001.

Authors of the study amplified TCR beta CDR3 regions from RNA transcripts. Initially, a first-round RT-PCR of the TCR CDR3 employed the HTBI primer set. TCRdb re-called the multiplex PCR reads with MiXCR, one entry per CDR3 protein. Of hundreds of thousands of distinct CDR3 sequences listed, 15% are singletons. In regard to this clonotype: What it recognizes is unknown.

Diagnoses were established using clinical symptoms, serum thyroxine and TRAb, thyroid ultrasound and orbital computed tomography. This CDR3 comprises 12 residues. V was shortened by 1 base and J by 5 bases, with 3 bases between the two germline ends. Germline CDR1 reads MRHNA; CDR2 reads SNTAGT. V is TRBV6-4 and J is TRBJ2-1; unclear D gene. The clonotype originates from a woman between 25 and 40 years old with Graves' hyperthyroidism. The specimen was blood. The CDR3 DNA reads TGTGCCAGCAGTGACTTGAACAATGAGCAGTTCTTC. It codes for CASSDLNNEQFF.